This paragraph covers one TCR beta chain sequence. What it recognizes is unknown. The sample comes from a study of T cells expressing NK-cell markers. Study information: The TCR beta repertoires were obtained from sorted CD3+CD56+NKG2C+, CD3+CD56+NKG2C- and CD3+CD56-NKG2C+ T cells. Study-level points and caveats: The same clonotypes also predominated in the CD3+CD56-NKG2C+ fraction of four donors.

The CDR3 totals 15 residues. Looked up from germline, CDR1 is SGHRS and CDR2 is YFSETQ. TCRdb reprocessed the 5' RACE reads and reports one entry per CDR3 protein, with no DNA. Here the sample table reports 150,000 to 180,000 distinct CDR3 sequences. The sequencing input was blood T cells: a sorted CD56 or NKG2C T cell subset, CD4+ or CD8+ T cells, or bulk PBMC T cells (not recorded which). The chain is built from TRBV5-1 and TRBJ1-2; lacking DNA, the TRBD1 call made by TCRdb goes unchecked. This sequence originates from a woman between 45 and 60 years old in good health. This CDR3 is CASSLEVGGGGGYTF.